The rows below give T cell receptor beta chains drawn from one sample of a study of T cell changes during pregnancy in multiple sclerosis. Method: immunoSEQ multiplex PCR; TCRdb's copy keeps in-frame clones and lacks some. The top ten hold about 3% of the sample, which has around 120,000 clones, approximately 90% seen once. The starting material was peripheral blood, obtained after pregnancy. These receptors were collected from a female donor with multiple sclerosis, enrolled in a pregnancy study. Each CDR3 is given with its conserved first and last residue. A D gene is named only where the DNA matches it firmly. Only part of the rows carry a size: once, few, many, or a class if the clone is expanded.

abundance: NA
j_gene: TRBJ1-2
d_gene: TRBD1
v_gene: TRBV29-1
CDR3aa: CSVEIAGTGFHYTF
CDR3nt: TGCAGCGTTGAGATTGCCGGGACAGGGTTTCACTACACCTTC

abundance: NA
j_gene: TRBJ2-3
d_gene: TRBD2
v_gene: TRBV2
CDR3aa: CASSERRGATDTQYF
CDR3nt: TGTGCCAGCAGTGAAAGGCGGGGGGCCACAGATACGCAGTATTTT

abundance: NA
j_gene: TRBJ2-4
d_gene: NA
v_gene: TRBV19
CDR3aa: CASSITGEKNIQYF
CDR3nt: TGTGCCAGTAGTATCACCGGGGAAAAAAACATTCAGTACTTC

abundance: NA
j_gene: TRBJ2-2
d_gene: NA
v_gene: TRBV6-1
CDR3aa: CASSEIVGGGDGELFF
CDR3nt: TGTGCCAGCAGTGAAATCGTAGGGGGGGGCGACGGGGAGCTGTTTTTT

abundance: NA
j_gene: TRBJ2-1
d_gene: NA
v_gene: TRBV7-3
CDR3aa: CASSSESGEAEQFF
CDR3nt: TGTGCCAGCAGCTCCGAGTCGGGTGAGGCTGAGCAGTTCTTC

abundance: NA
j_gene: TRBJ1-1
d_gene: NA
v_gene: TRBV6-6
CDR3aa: CASSSTLWGGGTEAFF
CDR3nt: TGTGCCAGCAGCTCCACCCTCTGGGGGGGAGGAACTGAAGCTTTCTTT

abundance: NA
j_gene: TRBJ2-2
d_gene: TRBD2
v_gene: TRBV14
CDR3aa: CASSQDRLAGGPNTGELFF
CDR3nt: TGTGCCAGCAGCCAAGATAGACTAGCGGGGGGACCGAACACCGGGGAGCTGTTTTTT

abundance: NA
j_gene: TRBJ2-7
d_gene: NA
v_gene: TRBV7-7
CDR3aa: CASSFQGGEQYF
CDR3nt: TGTGCTAGCAGCTTCCAGGGTGGCGAGCAGTACTTC

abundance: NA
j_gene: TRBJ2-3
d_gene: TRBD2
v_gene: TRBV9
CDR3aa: CASSTKLAGGPDTQYF
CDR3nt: TGTGCCAGCAGCACGAAACTAGCGGGGGGGCCTGATACGCAGTATTTT

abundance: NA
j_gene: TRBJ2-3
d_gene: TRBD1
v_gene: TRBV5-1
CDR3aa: CASSYRGPDTQYF
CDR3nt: TGCGCCAGCAGCTACAGGGGCCCCGATACGCAGTATTTT

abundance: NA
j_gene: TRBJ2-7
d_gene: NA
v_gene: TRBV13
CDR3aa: CASSLAGTSYEQYF
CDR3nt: TGTGCCAGCAGCTTAGCTGGGACAAGCTACGAGCAGTACTTC

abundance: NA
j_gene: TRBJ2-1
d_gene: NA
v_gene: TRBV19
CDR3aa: CASSIARSYNEQFF
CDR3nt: TGTGCCAGTAGTATAGCCAGGTCCTACAATGAGCAGTTCTTC

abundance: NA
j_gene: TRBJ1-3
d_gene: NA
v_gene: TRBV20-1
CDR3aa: CSARSGNTIYF
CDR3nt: TGCAGTGCCCGCTCTGGAAACACCATATATTTT

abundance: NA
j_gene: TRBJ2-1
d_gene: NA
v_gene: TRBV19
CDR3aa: CASSAGKIRRGNEQFF
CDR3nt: TGTGCCAGTAGTGCGGGAAAGATTCGGCGGGGCAATGAGCAGTTCTTC

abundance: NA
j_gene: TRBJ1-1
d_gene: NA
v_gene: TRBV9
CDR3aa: CASSLGRIQGRTEAFF
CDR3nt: TGTGCCAGCAGCCTTGGACGCATTCAGGGGCGGACTGAAGCTTTCTTT

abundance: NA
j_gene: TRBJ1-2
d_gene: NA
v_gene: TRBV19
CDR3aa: CASSIPGRDYGYTF
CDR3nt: TGTGCCAGTAGTATCCCAGGGCGCGACTATGGCTACACCTTC

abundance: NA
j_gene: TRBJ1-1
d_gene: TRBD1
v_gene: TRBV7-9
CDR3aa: CASRGQGNTEAFF
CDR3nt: TGTGCCAGCAGGGGACAGGGGAACACTGAAGCTTTCTTT

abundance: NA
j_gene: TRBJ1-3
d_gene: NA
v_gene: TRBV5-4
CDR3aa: CASSLGGPSSGNTIYF
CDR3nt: TGTGCCAGCAGCTTGGGGGGCCCCAGCTCTGGAAACACCATATATTTT

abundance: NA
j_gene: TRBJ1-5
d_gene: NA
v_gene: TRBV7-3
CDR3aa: CASSPGHGQPQHF
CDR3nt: TGTGCCAGCAGCCCGGGACATGGGCAGCCCCAGCATTTT

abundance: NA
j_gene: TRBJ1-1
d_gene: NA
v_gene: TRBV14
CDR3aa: CASSLAGRTEAFF
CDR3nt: TGTGCCAGCAGCCTTGCAGGGCGGACTGAAGCTTTCTTT

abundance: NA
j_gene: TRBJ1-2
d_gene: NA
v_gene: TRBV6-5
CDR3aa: CASSYPPGGVSGYTF
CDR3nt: TGTGCCAGCAGTTACCCCCCCGGCGGGGTGAGCGGCTACACCTTC

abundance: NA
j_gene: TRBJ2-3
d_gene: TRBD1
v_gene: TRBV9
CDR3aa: CASRRQGSDTQYF
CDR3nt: TGTGCCAGCAGGAGACAGGGCTCAGATACGCAGTATTTT

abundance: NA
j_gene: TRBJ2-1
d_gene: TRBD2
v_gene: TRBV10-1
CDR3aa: CASSPGEGFNEQFF
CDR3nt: TGCGCCAGCAGTCCGGGGGAGGGGTTCAATGAGCAGTTCTTC

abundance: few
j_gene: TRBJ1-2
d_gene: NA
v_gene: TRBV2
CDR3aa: CASSDSYGYTF
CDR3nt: TGTGCCAGCAGTGACTCTTATGGCTACACCTTC

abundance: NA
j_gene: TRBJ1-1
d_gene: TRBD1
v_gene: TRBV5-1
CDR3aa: CASSELQGASTTEAFF
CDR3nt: TGCGCCAGCAGCGAATTACAGGGGGCGTCGACCACTGAAGCTTTCTTT

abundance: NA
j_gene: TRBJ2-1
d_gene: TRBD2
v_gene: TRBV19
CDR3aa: CASSPALSGGEIPFF
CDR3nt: TGTGCCAGTAGTCCGGCGCTTAGCGGGGGGGAGATCCCGTTCTTC

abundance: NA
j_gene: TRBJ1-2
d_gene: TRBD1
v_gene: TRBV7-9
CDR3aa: CASEGTGRYGYTF
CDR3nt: TGTGCCAGCGAGGGGACAGGGAGATATGGCTACACCTTC